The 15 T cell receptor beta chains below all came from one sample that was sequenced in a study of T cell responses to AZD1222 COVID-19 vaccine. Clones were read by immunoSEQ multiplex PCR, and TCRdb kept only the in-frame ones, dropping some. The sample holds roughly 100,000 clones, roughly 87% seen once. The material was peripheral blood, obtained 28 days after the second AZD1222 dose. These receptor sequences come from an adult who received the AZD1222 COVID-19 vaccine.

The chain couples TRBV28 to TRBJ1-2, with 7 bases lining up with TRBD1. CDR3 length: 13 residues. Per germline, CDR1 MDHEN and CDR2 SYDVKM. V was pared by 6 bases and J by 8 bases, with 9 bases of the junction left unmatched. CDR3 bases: TGTGCCAGCAGCTTACCGACAGGGAACGGCTACACCTTC. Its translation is CASSLPTGNGYTF.

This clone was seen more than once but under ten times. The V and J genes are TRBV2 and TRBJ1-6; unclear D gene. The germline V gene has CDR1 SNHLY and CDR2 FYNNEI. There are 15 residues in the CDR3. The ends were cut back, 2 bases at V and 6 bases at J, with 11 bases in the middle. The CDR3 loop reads CASSERRHTNSPLHF. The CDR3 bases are TGTGCCAGCAGTGAACGCCGCCATACTAATTCACCCCTCCACTTT.

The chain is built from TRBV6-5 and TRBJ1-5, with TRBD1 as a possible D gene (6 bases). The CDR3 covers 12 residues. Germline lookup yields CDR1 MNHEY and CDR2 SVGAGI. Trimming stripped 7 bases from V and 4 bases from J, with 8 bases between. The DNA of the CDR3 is TGTGCCAGCAACCAGGGGAATCAGCCCCAGCATTTT. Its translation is CASNQGNQPQHF.

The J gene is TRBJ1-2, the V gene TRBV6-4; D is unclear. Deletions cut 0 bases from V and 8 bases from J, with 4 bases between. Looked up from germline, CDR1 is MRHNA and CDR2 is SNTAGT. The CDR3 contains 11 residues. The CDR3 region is CASSDSLGYTF. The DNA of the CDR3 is TGTGCCAGCAGTGACTCATTGGGCTACACCTTC.

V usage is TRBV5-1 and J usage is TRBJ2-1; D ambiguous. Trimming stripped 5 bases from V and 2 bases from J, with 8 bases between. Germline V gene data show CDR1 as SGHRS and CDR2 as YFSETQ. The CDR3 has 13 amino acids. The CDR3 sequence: CASRAVAYNEQFF. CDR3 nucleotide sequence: TGCGCCAGCAGGGCCGTAGCCTACAATGAGCAGTTCTTC.

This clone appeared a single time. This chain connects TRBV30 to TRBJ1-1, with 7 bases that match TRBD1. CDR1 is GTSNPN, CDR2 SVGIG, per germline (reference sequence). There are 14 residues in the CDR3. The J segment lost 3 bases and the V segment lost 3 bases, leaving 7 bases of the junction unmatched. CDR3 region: CAWRAEQGHTEAFF. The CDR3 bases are TGTGCCTGGAGAGCAGAACAGGGGCACACTGAAGCTTTCTTT.

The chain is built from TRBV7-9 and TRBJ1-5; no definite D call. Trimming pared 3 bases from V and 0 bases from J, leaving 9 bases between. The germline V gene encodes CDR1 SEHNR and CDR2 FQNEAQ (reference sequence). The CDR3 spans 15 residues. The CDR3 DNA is TGTGCCAGCAGCTTGACGGGTGATAGCAATCAGCCCCAGCATTTT. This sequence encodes CASSLTGDSNQPQHF.

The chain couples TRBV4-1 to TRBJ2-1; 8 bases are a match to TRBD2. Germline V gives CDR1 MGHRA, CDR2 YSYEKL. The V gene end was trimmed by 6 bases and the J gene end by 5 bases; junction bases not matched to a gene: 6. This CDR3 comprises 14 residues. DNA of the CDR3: TGCGCCAGCAGGGGGACTAGGGCCAACAATGAGCAGTTCTTC. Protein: CASRGTRANNEQFF.

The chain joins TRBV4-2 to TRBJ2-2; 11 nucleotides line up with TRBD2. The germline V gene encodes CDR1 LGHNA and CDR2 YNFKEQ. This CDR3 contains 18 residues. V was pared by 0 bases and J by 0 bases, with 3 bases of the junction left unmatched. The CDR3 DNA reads TGTGCCAGCAGCCAAGACCGACTAGCGGGGTCGAACACCGGGGAGCTGTTTTTT. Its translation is CASSQDRLAGSNTGELFF.

The CDR3 loop reads CASSASGSDEQFF. Here the CDR3 DNA reads TGTGCCAGCAGCGCCAGCGGGAGTGATGAGCAGTTCTTC. The chain links TRBV9 to TRBJ2-1; 8 nucleotides align to TRBD2. V trimming: 3 bases; J trimming: 8 bases; junction bases outside the gene matches: 4. Germline V gene data show CDR1 as SGDLS and CDR2 as YYNGEE. The CDR3 has 13 amino acids.

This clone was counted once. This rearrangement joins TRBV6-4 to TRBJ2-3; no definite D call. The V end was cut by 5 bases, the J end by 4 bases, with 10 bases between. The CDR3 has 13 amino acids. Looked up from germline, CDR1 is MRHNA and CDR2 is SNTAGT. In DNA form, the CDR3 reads TGTGCCAGCAGTAATCTAGTGTCAGATACGCAGTATTTT. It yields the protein CASSNLVSDTQYF.

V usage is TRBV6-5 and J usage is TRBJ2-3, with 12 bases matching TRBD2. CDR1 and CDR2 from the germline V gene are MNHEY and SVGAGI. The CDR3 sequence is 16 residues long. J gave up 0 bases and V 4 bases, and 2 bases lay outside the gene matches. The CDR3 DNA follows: TGTGCCAGCAGTTCGACTAGCGGGGGTAGCACAGATACGCAGTATTTT. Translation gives CASSSTSGGSTDTQYF.

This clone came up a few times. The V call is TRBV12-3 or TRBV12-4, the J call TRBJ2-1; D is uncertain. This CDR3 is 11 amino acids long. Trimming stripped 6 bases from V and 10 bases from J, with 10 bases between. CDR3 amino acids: CASSHEPEQFF. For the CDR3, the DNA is TGTGCCAGCAGCCACGAGCCCGAGCAGTTCTTC.

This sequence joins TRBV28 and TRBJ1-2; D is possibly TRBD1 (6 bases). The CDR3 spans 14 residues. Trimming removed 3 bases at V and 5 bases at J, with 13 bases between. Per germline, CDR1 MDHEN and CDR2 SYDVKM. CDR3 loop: CASSFPRGRYGYTF. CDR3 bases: TGTGCCAGCAGTTTTCCCAGGGGAAGGTATGGCTACACCTTC.

The chain's CDR3 is CASSYLNGKARPYEQYF. CDR3 sequence (DNA): TGTGCCAGCAGTTACTTAAATGGGAAGGCGAGACCCTACGAGCAGTACTTC. This chain uses TRBV6-2 or TRBV6-3 with TRBJ2-7; D is uncertain. V was shortened by 1 base and J by 2 bases, with 18 bases between the two germline ends. This CDR3 region has 17 residues. The germline CDR1 and CDR2 sequences are MNHEY and SVGEGT.